Below are 19 T cell receptor beta chains sequenced from a single sample in a study of molecular identifiers for immune sequencing clone quantification. TCRdb redid the calling of the PCR reads with MiXCR, one entry per CDR3 protein. The sample includes 490,000 or so distinct CDR3 sequences, about a quarter of them seen just once. Sequencing used naive CD8+ T cells from blood, with Jurkat cell RNA spiked in. Subset specified: FACS-sorted CD8+CD4-CCR7+CD45RA+ naive T cells. The receptor set was obtained from a human donor in good health. Some libraries in this study had Jurkat cell RNA spiked in.

In DNA form, the CDR3 reads TGTGCCAGCAGTTACTCCGGGGCCTACTACGAGCAGTACTTC. Its protein product is CASSYSGAYYEQYF. The chain combines TRBV6-2 or TRBV6-3 with TRBJ2-7; D possibly uses TRBD1 or TRBD2 (5 bases each). Germline CDR1 is MNHEY and CDR2 is SVGEGT. Trimming removed 0 bases at V and 3 bases at J, with 9 bases between. The CDR3 length is 14 residues.

A word on this clonotype: Possible read error: a much larger clone is one base away. The chain links TRBV7-2 to TRBJ2-7; 9 positions agree with TRBD2. The V segment lost 4 bases and the J segment 5 bases; nucleotides outside the gene matches: 9. From germline, CDR1 is SGHTA and CDR2 FQGNSA. The CDR3 contains 15 residues. CDR3 sequence (DNA): TGTGCCAGCAGCTCTATAGCGGGAGAGCCTGACGAGCAGTACTTC. This codes for CASSSIAGEPDEQYF.

The chain joins TRBV20-1 to TRBJ1-5; no firm D call. CDR3 size: 14 residues. Deletions cut 0 bases from V and 3 bases from J, with 9 bases between. Germline loops: CDR1 DFQATT, CDR2 SNEGSKA (reference sequence). CDR3 DNA sequence: TGCAGTGCTAGAGATTCCCAGGACAATCAGCCCCAGCATTTT. Translation: CSARDSQDNQPQHF.

Concerning this clonotype itself: A much larger clone differs by one base, so this may be a read error. The chain uses TRBV6-2 or TRBV6-3 and TRBJ1-1; no reliable D call. Germline CDR1 and CDR2: MNHEY and SVGEGT. The CDR3 extends over 17 amino acids. V was shortened by 0 bases and J by 4 bases, with 18 bases between the two germline ends. The CDR3 DNA reads TGTGCCAGCAGTTACTCTGCCACCTCGGTAATGGGCACTGAAGCTTTCTTT. This encodes CASSYSATSVMGTEAFF.

This clonotype was detected ten times or more. This chain connects TRBV5-4 to TRBJ1-1; no clear D. Germline CDR1 is SGHNT and CDR2 is YYREEE (reference sequence). V lost 0 bases and J lost 0, with 6 bases in between. The CDR3 totals 14 residues. The CDR3, as DNA: TGTGCCAGCAGCTTGGCCGGGATGAACACTGAAGCTTTCTTT. Translated: CASSLAGMNTEAFF. Drawing the rest from reference TRBV5-4 and TRBJ1-1, the complete variable domain is ETGVTQSPTHLIKTRGQQVTLRCSSQSGHNTVSWYQQALGQGPQFIFQYYREEENGRGNFPPRFSGLQFPNYSSELNVNALELDDSALYLCASSLAGMNTEAFFGQGTRLTVV.

This clonotype came up many times. The chain's CDR3 is CAWRWTVIAGELFF. CDR3 in DNA: TGTGCCTGGAGATGGACAGTAATCGCCGGGGAGCTGTTTTTT. The V gene is TRBV30, the J gene TRBJ2-2, with D tentatively TRBD1 (6 bases). Germline V gene sequence: CDR1 GTSNPN, CDR2 SVGIG (reference sequence). V was trimmed by 3 bases and J by 6 bases, leaving 14 bases between them. There are 14 residues in the CDR3.

The chain recombines TRBV19 with TRBJ1-6, with TRBD1 matching over 7 bases. Germline V gives CDR1 LNHDA, CDR2 SQIVND (reference sequence). CDR3 length: 14 residues. Trimming at V came to 5 bases and at J to 10 bases, leaving 8 bases not matched to a gene. The DNA for the CDR3 is TGTGCCAGTAGTCGGCAGGGGGATCGGTCACCCCTCCACTTT. The encoded protein is CASSRQGDRSPLHF.

This chain joins TRBV29-1 and TRBJ2-1; D remains ambiguous. The ends were cut back, 4 bases at V and 0 bases at J, with 7 bases in the middle. Germline V gene sequence: CDR1 SQVTM, CDR2 ANQGSEA. The CDR3 covers 13 residues. CDR3 nucleotides: TGCAGCGTTGGGGAAAACTCCTACAATGAGCAGTTCTTC. Encoded protein: CSVGENSYNEQFF.

This clonotype turned up a few times. The V call is TRBV5-4, the J call TRBJ2-5, with 7 bases that match TRBD2. V lost 5 bases and J lost 6; bases outside the gene matches: 10. The CDR3 has 14 amino acids. Germline loops: CDR1 SGHNT, CDR2 YYREEE (reference sequence). In DNA form, the CDR3 reads TGTGCCAGCAGGCGGCTAGCGGAGGGCCAGACCCAGTACTTC. It encodes CASRRLAEGQTQYF.

This clonotype was found a few times. The rearrangement links TRBV12-3 or TRBV12-4 to TRBJ2-6; D not certain. The V and J ends lost 5 bases and 14 bases respectively, with 16 bases between them. The CDR3 runs 13 residues. The CDR3 here is CASSHERPLFLTF. In DNA form, the CDR3 reads TGTGCCAGCAGTCATGAGAGACCCCTCTTCCTGACTTTC.

This sequence joins TRBV19 and TRBJ1-5; D remains unclear. Germline CDR1 is LNHDA and CDR2 is SQIVND (reference sequence). V gave up 6 bases and J gave up 4 bases, with 7 bases separating them. CDR3 length: 12 amino acids. CDR3 sequence reads: CASRPPNQPQHF. CDR3 bases: TGTGCCAGTAGGCCCCCTAATCAGCCCCAGCATTTT.

This clonotype occurred a few times. This chain links TRBV27 with TRBJ2-7; D gene unclear. Trimming removed 6 bases at V and 3 bases at J, with 12 bases between. This CDR3 has 13 residues. Germline V gene lookup returns CDR1 MNHEY and CDR2 SMNVEV (reference sequence). The CDR3 nucleotides are TGTGCCAGCAGCTTAGGGCCCCTCTACGAGCAGTACTTC. This gives the protein CASSLGPLYEQYF.

Details on this clonotype: A much larger clone differs by one base, so this may be a read error. The gene calls are TRBV6-5 and TRBJ2-7; the D gene is possibly TRBD2 (7 bases). This CDR3 comprises 13 residues. In germline, CDR1 is MNHEY, CDR2 SVGAGI. The CDR3 sequence is CASSYRGGYAQYF. The CDR3 DNA is TGTGCCAGCAGTTACAGGGGGGGATACGCGCAGTACTTC.

This clonotype has more than one count but fewer than ten. The V gene is TRBV12-3 or TRBV12-4, the J gene TRBJ1-2; D is unresolved. The CDR3 has 12 residues. The V gene lost 7 bases and the J gene lost 3 bases, with 9 bases spanning the gap. CDR3 residues: CASTDTDYGYTF. The CDR3 DNA reads TGTGCCAGCACCGACACAGACTATGGCTACACCTTC.

The chain couples TRBV19 to TRBJ2-7; 8 bases line up with TRBD1. This CDR3 is built from 13 residues. The trim removed 10 bases at V and 5 bases at J, leaving 10 bases unmatched. From germline, CDR1 is LNHDA and CDR2 SQIVND (reference sequence). CDR3 DNA sequence: TGTGCCACCGTCGGACAGGGAGTCAACGAGCAGTACTTC. Its translation: CATVGQGVNEQYF. Full variable domain (missing parts from reference TRBV19 and TRBJ2-7): DGGITQSPKYLFRKEGQNVTLSCEQNLNHDAMYWYRQDPGQGLRLIYYSQIVNDFQKGDIAEGYSVSREKKESFPLTVTSAQKNPTAFYLCATVGQGVNEQYFGPGTRLTVT.

Only a few counts were recorded for this clonotype. The rearrangement uses TRBV5-4 and TRBJ2-3; D not resolved. Trimming took off 0 bases at V and 4 bases at J, with 9 bases between the two ends. CDR3 length: 14 amino acids. The germline CDR1 and CDR2 sequences are SGHNT and YYREEE (reference sequence). The CDR3, as DNA: TGTGCCAGCAGCTTGGCGCTAGATGCAGATACGCAGTATTTT. Amino acids: CASSLALDADTQYF.

A remark on this clonotype: The junction differs from germline at one of its ends, possibly a read error. This chain joins TRBV4-3 and TRBJ2-7, with TRBD2 matching over 8 bases. The germline V gene has CDR1 LGHNA and CDR2 YSLEER. This CDR3 spans 17 amino acids. This chain's CDR3 is CASSQDRLAGGSSAPSF. Here the CDR3 DNA reads TGCGCCAGCAGCCAAGATCGGCTAGCGGGCGGCTCGTCCGCGCCGTCCTTC.

Only a few counts were recorded for this clonotype. This chain links TRBV18 with TRBJ1-1; D is ambiguous. There are 15 residues in the CDR3. Trimming removed 3 bases from V and 0 bases from J, with 11 bases in between. The germline gives CDR1 KGHSH, CDR2 LQKENI. The CDR3 nucleotides are TGTGCCAGCTCACCGAGCGGGGAGATGAACACTGAAGCTTTCTTT. It codes for CASSPSGEMNTEAFF.

This rearrangement joins TRBV7-6 to TRBJ2-7; TRBD1 aligns across 9 bases. This CDR3 is built from 15 residues. The germline V gene encodes CDR1 SGHVS and CDR2 FNYEAQ. V trimming: 4 bases; J trimming: 4 bases; junction bases outside the gene matches: 8. CDR3 bases: TGTGCCAGCAGCTCGGGACAGGGATTAGAGTACGAGCAGTACTTC. It yields the protein CASSSGQGLEYEQYF.